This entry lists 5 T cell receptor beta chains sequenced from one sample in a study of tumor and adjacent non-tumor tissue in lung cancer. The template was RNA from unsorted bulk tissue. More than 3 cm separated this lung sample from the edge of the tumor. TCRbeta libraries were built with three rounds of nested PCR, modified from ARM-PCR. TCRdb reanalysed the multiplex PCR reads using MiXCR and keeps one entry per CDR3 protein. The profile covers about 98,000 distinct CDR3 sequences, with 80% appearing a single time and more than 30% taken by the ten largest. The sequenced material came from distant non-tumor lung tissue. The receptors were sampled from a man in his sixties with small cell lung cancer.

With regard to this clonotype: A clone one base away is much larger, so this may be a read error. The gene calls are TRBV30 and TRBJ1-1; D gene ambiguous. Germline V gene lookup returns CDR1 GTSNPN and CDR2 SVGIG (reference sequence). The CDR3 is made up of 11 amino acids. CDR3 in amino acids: CVWSLNTEAFF. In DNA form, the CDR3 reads TGTGTCTGGAGTTTGAACACTGAAGCTTTCTTT.

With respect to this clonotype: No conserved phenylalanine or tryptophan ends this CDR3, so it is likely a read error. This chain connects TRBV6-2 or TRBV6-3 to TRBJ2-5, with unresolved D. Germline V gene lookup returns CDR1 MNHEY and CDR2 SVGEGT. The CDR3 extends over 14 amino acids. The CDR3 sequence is CASSYAGDQETQYL. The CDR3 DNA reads TGTGCTAGCAGTTACGCCGGAGACCAAGAGACCCAGTACTTA.

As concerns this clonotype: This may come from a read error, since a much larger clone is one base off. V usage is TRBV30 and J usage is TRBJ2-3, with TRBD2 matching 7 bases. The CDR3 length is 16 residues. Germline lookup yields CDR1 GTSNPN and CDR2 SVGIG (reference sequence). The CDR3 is CAWTRTGGTSTDMQYF. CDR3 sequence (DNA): TGTGCCTGGACCCGTACGGGGGGAACTAGCACAGATATGCAGTATTTT.

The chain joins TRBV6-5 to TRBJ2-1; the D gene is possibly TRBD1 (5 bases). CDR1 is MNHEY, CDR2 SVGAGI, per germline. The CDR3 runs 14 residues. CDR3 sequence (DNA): TGTACCTGCAGTTACGTCATTGGGGCCAATGAGCAGTTCTTC. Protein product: CTCSYVIGANEQFF.

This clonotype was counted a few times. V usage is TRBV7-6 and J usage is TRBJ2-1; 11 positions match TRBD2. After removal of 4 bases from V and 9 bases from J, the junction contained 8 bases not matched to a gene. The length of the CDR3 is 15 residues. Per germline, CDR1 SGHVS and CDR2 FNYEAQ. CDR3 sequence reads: CASSSASGRSSEQFF. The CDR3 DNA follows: TGTGCCAGCAGCTCCGCTAGCGGGAGGAGCAGTGAGCAGTTCTTC. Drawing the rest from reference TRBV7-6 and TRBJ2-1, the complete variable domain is GAGVSQSPRYKVTKRGQDVALRCDPISGHVSLYWYRQALGQGPEFLTYFNYEAQQDKSGLPNDRFSAERPEGSISTLTIQRTEQRDSAMYRCASSSASGRSSEQFFGPGTRLTVL.